The 18 T cell receptor beta chains below all came from one sample that was sequenced in a study of T cell responses to AZD1222 COVID-19 vaccine. Assay used: immunoSEQ multiplex PCR; TCRdb lists only in-frame clones, some missing. The table includes approximately 140,000 clones, 70% to 90% detected once. Sample: peripheral blood, taken on day 0 of AZD1222 vaccination. All receptors derive from an adult in good health.

The chain joins TRBV5-4 to TRBJ1-4; 7 bases are shared with TRBD1. Germline CDR1 and CDR2: SGHNT and YYREEE (reference sequence). J was trimmed by 3 bases and V by 0 bases; bases with no gene match: 5. The length of the CDR3 is 16 residues. CDR3 loop: CASSLAGGSANEKLFF. The CDR3 region has the DNA TGTGCCAGCAGCTTGGCAGGGGGGTCGGCTAATGAAAAACTGTTTTTT.

The V call is TRBV5-4, the J call TRBJ2-1; 8 nucleotides line up with TRBD1. Per germline, CDR1 SGHNT and CDR2 YYREEE (reference sequence). This CDR3 has 14 amino acids. Trimming at V came to 4 bases and at J to 5 bases, leaving 5 bases not matched to a gene. Written as DNA, the CDR3 is TGTGCCAGCAGCCTAGACAGGGGCAACAATGAGCAGTTCTTC. This encodes CASSLDRGNNEQFF.

This clone was seen once. The chain carries TRBV11-1 and TRBJ2-3, with 7 bases identical to TRBD2. The CDR3 loop spans 15 amino acids. With V trimmed by 7 bases and J by 4 bases, 11 bases remained unmatched. CDR1 is SGHAT, CDR2 FQDESV, per germline (reference sequence). The CDR3 region is CASNRGDRGSDTQYF. The CDR3, as DNA: TGTGCCAGCAACCGGGGGGACCGAGGTTCAGATACGCAGTATTTT.

Remarks on this clone: The sample carries other DNA sequences with the same CDR3. The rearrangement links TRBV30 to TRBJ1-5; a weak D match, TRBD1 (5 bases). Germline V gives CDR1 GTSNPN, CDR2 SVGIG (reference sequence). Trimming left V 5 bases short and J 0 bases short, with 11 bases between. The CDR3 runs to 14 residues. DNA of the CDR3: TGTGCCTGGTCAAGGGGCAATAGCAATCAGCCCCAGCATTTT. This encodes CAWSRGNSNQPQHF.

The chain recombines TRBV10-3 with TRBJ1-2; 11 bases line up with TRBD1. This CDR3 is built from 12 residues. With 11 bases clipped from V and 8 bases from J, the junction kept 7 bases outside the gene matches. The germline V gene encodes CDR1 ENHRY and CDR2 SYGVKD. This chain's CDR3 is CAVGQGGVGYTF. The CDR3 coding sequence is TGTGCCGTGGGACAGGGGGGGGTAGGCTACACCTTC.

The rearrangement uses TRBV5-1 and TRBJ1-2; 9 nucleotides match TRBD1. Germline values: CDR1 SGHRS, CDR2 YFSETQ. Trimming at V came to 0 bases and at J to 4 bases, leaving 1 base not matched to a gene. There are 14 residues in the CDR3. CDR3 loop: CASSLGDRAYGYTF. CDR3 DNA sequence: TGCGCCAGCAGCTTGGGGGACAGGGCCTATGGCTACACCTTC. Complete variable domain (other parts from reference TRBV5-1 and TRBJ1-2): KAGVTQTPRYLIKTRGQQVTLSCSPISGHRSVSWYQQTPGQGLQFLFEYFSETQRNKGNFPGRFSGRQFSNSRSEMNVSTLELGDSALYLCASSLGDRAYGYTFGSGTRLTVV.

J is TRBJ2-6 and V is TRBV11-2; tentatively, D is TRBD1 or TRBD2 (6 bases each). Trimming took off 1 base at V and 9 bases at J, with 19 bases between the two ends. The CDR3 contains 17 residues. CDR1 SGHAT and CDR2 FQNNGV come from the germline V gene. CDR3 sequence reads: CASSLGGGSGPLNVLTF. The CDR3 DNA reads as TGTGCCAGCAGCTTAGGAGGGGGGTCGGGGCCCCTCAACGTCCTGACTTTC.

J is TRBJ1-4 and V is TRBV30, with 8 bases fitting TRBD1. Germline CDR1 GTSNPN, CDR2 SVGIG (reference sequence). There are 13 residues in the CDR3. V shed 8 bases and J 5 bases; nucleotides not matched to a gene: 7. The chain's CDR3 is CAGTGGPNEKLFF. DNA for the CDR3: TGTGCCGGGACAGGAGGCCCGAATGAAAAACTGTTTTTT.

This clone has a handful of counts. CDR3 sequence (DNA): TGTGCCAGCGGGGGGGATGAGCAGTTCTTC. It is translated as CASGGDEQFF. The chain joins TRBV19 to TRBJ2-1; TRBD2 aligns across 8 bases. J was trimmed by 8 bases and V by 9 bases; bases with no gene match: 0. The CDR3 sequence is 10 residues long. Germline loops: CDR1 LNHDA, CDR2 SQIVND (reference sequence).

This chain links TRBV3-1 (or the pseudogene TRBV3-2) with TRBJ2-6; D is uncertain. Trimming took off 4 bases at V and 1 base at J, with 5 bases between the two ends. The CDR3 loop spans 14 amino acids. The germline CDR1 and CDR2 sequences are LGHDT and YNNKEL (reference sequence). The CDR3 region is CASSLGSGANVLTF. For the CDR3, the DNA is TGTGCCAGCAGCCTAGGATCTGGGGCCAACGTCCTGACTTTC.

Here the CDR3 reads CASSLGDSNYGYTF. CDR3 in DNA: TGTGCCAGCAGCTTAGGGGACAGTAACTATGGCTACACCTTC. The rearrangement joins TRBV7-9 to TRBJ1-2; TRBD1 agrees at 7 bases. V lost 1 base to trimming and J lost 1 base; unmatched junction nucleotides: 0. This CDR3 is 14 amino acids long. Per germline, CDR1 SEHNR and CDR2 FQNEAQ (reference sequence).

V gene TRBV10-3 combines with J gene TRBJ1-5; D not resolved. V was shortened by 2 bases and J by 0 bases, with 8 bases between the two germline ends. The CDR3 consists of 15 residues. CDR1 is ENHRY and CDR2 is SYGVKD in the germline V gene. The DNA for the CDR3 is TGTGCCATCAGTGAGGCGGGTTATAGCAATCAGCCCCAGCATTTT. Protein product: CAISEAGYSNQPQHF.

The V gene is TRBV7-2, the J gene TRBJ1-5; D perhaps matches TRBD1 (5 bases). The CDR3 spans 13 residues. Trimming pared 5 bases from V and 9 bases from J, leaving 14 bases between. The germline CDR1 and CDR2 sequences are SGHTA and FQGNSA. The CDR3 DNA follows: TGTGCCAGCAGCAACGCCGGGGCCACGCCCCAGCATTTT. Translation: CASSNAGATPQHF.

V gene TRBV6-5 combines with J gene TRBJ1-2, with D uncertain. The germline V gene has CDR1 MNHEY and CDR2 SVGAGI. The CDR3 spans 16 residues. Between the trimmed V and J ends, which lost 2 bases and 2 bases, there was a span of 15 bases. CDR3 protein: CASSYGRAGRNYGYTF. In nucleotides, the CDR3 is TGTGCCAGCAGTTACGGGCGGGCAGGCAGGAACTATGGCTACACCTTC.

This chain connects TRBV6-5 to TRBJ1-1; 10 positions agree with TRBD1. V was pared by 2 bases and J by 10 bases, with 7 bases of the junction left unmatched. Germline V CDR1 and CDR2: MNHEY, SVGAGI. CDR3 length: 14 amino acids. This CDR3 is CASSYADRGGSAFF. Written as DNA, the CDR3 is TGTGCCAGCAGTTACGCGGACAGGGGGGGATCAGCTTTCTTT.

V is TRBV15 and J is TRBJ1-4, with D perhaps matching TRBD1 (6 bases). Per germline, CDR1 LNHNV and CDR2 YYDKDF (reference sequence). This CDR3 has 14 residues. V lost 5 bases, J lost 6 bases, and 13 bases lay in between. CDR3 nucleotides: TGTGCCACCAGCGGAAGGGGGACCTATGAAAAACTGTTTTTT. This sequence encodes CATSGRGTYEKLFF. Based on the CDR3 plus reference TRBV15 and TRBJ1-4, the full variable domain is DAMVIQNPRYQVTQFGKPVTLSCSQTLNHNVMYWYQQKSSQAPKLLFHYYDKDFNNEADTPDNFQSRRPNTSFCFLDIRSPGLGDTAMYLCATSGRGTYEKLFFGSGTQLSVL.

J is TRBJ2-5 and V is TRBV2; TRBD2 agrees at 8 bases. With 3 bases clipped from V and 2 bases from J, the junction kept 2 bases outside the gene matches. This CDR3 is built from 14 residues. Per germline, CDR1 SNHLY and CDR2 FYNNEI. The CDR3 loop reads CASSDKRGQETQYF. The CDR3, as DNA: TGTGCCAGCAGTGATAAGCGGGGGCAAGAGACCCAGTACTTC.

This chain connects TRBV28 to TRBJ2-6; weak D call: TRBD2 (5 bases). Germline CDR1 is MDHEN and CDR2 is SYDVKM. V lost 6 bases and J 2 bases, leaving 11 bases between the germline ends. The CDR3 sequence is 15 residues long. In DNA, the CDR3 is TGTGCCAGCAGAAGAGGGCAGGCTGGGGCCAACGTCCTGACTTTC. Amino acid sequence: CASRRGQAGANVLTF.